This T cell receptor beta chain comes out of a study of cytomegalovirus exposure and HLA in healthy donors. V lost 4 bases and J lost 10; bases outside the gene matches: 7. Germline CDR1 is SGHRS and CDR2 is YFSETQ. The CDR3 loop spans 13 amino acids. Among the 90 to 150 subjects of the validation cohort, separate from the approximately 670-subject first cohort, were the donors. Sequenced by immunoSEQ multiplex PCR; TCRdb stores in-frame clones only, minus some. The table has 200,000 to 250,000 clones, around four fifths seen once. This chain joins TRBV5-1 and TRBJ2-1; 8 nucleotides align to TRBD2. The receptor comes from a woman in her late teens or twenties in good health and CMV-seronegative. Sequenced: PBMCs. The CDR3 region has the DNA TGCGCCAGCAGCGTTACTAGCGGAGGGGAGCAGTTCTTC. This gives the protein CASSVTSGGEQFF. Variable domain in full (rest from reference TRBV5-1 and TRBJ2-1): KAGVTQTPRYLIKTRGQQVTLSCSPISGHRSVSWYQQTPGQGLQFLFEYFSETQRNKGNFPGRFSGRQFSNSRSEMNVSTLELGDSALYLCASSVTSGGEQFFGPGTRLTVL.